A selection of T cell receptor beta chains follows, all from one sample in a study of CD8 T cells in Susac syndrome. Each CDR3 protein gets one entry after TCRdb re-called the immunoSEQ multiplex PCR reads with MiXCR. The sample comprises 95,000 to 150,000 distinct CDR3 sequences, 95% to 96% of which are singletons, and over 0.12% rests with the top ten. The sequenced material came from CD4+ T cells from PBMCs. The receptor source for this set is a human donor with Susac syndrome. CDR3s include the opening cysteine and the closing phenylalanine or tryptophan. Each record gives: clone size, D gene, J gene, V gene, CDR3 protein, CDR3 DNA. D genes are given only for firm matches. Not every row has a clone size; where given, it reads once, few, many or a size class.

>NA|NA|TRBJ2-2|TRBV4-3
CASSQRADTGELFF
TGCGCCAGCAGCCAAAGGGCCGACACCGGGGAGCTGTTTTTT
>NA|NA|TRBJ1-1|TRBV6-6
CASTRDGEGEAFF
TGTGCCAGCACCCGGGATGGGGAAGGTGAAGCTTTCTTT
>NA|TRBD1|TRBJ2-7|TRBV29-1
CSVTYGTALYEQYF
TGCAGCGTCACTTACGGGACAGCCCTCTACGAGCAGTACTTC
>NA|NA|TRBJ1-1|TRBV27
CASSLPPTNTEAFF
TGTGCCAGCAGTTTACCCCCGACAAACACTGAAGCTTTCTTT
>NA|NA|TRBJ1-1|TRBV12-3/TRBV12-4
CASSPGPLGTEAFF
TGTGCCAGCAGCCCCGGGCCCCTCGGCACTGAAGCTTTCTTT
>NA|NA|TRBJ1-5|TRBV19
CASSIDYSNQPQHF
TGTGCCAGTAGTATAGATTATAGCAATCAGCCCCAGCATTTT
>NA|NA|TRBJ2-2|TRBV5-8
CASSLGLANTGELFF
TGTGCCAGCAGCTTGGGACTAGCGAACACCGGGGAGCTGTTTTTT
>NA|NA|TRBJ1-1|TRBV20-1
CSARASGRANTEAFF
TGCAGTGCTAGAGCCTCCGGGAGGGCGAACACTGAAGCTTTCTTT
>NA|NA|TRBJ2-7|TRBV15
CATSRDPGSSYEQYF
TGTGCCACCAGCAGAGATCCAGGGAGCTCCTACGAGCAGTACTTC
>NA|NA|TRBJ1-5|TRBV30
CAWTGQANQPQHF
TGTGCCTGGACAGGGCAGGCCAATCAGCCCCAGCATTTT
>NA|NA|TRBJ2-1|TRBV9
CASSVEPVGTYNEQFF
TGTGCCAGCAGCGTAGAGCCGGTAGGGACCTACAATGAGCAGTTCTTC
>NA|NA|TRBJ1-2|TRBV16
CASSHWDGNYGYTF
TGTGCCAGCAGCCACTGGGACGGAAACTATGGCTACACCTTC
>few|TRBD1|TRBJ2-3|TRBV29-1
CSAPGTVNTDTQYF
TGCAGCGCTCCCGGGACAGTTAATACAGATACGCAGTATTTT
>NA|TRBD2|TRBJ2-7|TRBV19
CASSTTGLAAYEQYF
TGTGCCAGTAGTACCACGGGACTAGCGGCCTACGAGCAGTACTTC
>NA|TRBD2|TRBJ2-1|TRBV3-1
CASSQDRLAGENEQFF
TGTGCCAGCAGCCAAGATAGGCTAGCGGGAGAGAATGAGCAGTTCTTC
>NA|TRBD1|TRBJ1-1|TRBV12-3/TRBV12-4
CASSPDRGQAFF
TGTGCCAGCAGCCCCGACAGGGGACAAGCTTTCTTT
>NA|TRBD1|TRBJ1-2|TRBV28
CASSFRQGFYGYTF
TGTGCCAGCAGTTTCCGACAGGGGTTCTATGGCTACACCTTC
>NA|NA|TRBJ1-2|TRBV19
CASSPSGLRYGYTF
TGTGCCAGTAGCCCCAGCGGGCTGCGCTATGGCTACACCTTC
>NA|NA|TRBJ1-1|TRBV19
CASSIGGLQGQAFF
TGTGCCAGTAGTATTGGGGGACTACAGGGCCAAGCTTTCTTT
>NA|NA|TRBJ2-5|TRBV29-1
CSVELLGETQYF
TGCAGCGTTGAACTCCTCGGGGAGACCCAGTACTTC
>NA|TRBD1|TRBJ2-1|TRBV4-3
CASSQVGTGVGNEQFF
TGCGCCAGCAGCCAGGTCGGGACAGGGGTTGGGAATGAGCAGTTCTTC
>NA|NA|TRBJ1-2|TRBV4-3
CASSQAESRYGYTF
TGCGCCAGCAGCCAAGCGGAGTCGAGGTATGGCTACACCTTC
>NA|NA|TRBJ2-5|TRBV28
CASSDAETQYF
TGTGCCAGCAGTGACGCAGAGACCCAGTACTTC
>once|NA|TRBJ2-3|TRBV25-1
CASSERARDTQYF
TGTGCCAGCAGTGAAAGGGCCAGGGATACGCAGTATTTT
>once|NA|TRBJ2-5|TRBV18
CASSPRTSQETQYF
TGTGCCAGCTCACCAAGGACATCCCAAGAGACCCAGTACTTC
>NA|NA|TRBJ1-1|TRBV30
CAWSGTANTEAFF
TGTGCCTGGAGTGGGACAGCGAACACTGAAGCTTTCTTT
>NA|TRBD2|TRBJ2-7|TRBV20-1
CSATSGRLSYEQYF
TGCAGTGCTACGAGCGGGAGACTCTCCTACGAGCAGTACTTC
>NA|TRBD2|TRBJ2-1|TRBV7-3
CASSLPTSGTNEQFF
TGTGCCAGCAGCTTACCGACTAGCGGGACGAATGAGCAGTTCTTC
>NA|NA|TRBJ2-7|TRBV4-1
CASSQDMAGTFYEQYF
TGCGCCAGCAGCCAAGATATGGCAGGGACCTTCTACGAGCAGTACTTC
>NA|NA|TRBJ2-5|TRBV5-1
CASSLHQETQYF
TGCGCCAGCAGCTTGCACCAAGAGACCCAGTACTTC
>NA|NA|TRBJ2-2|TRBV24-1
CATSDGGTPRVGELFF
TGTGCCACCAGTGATGGGGGGACGCCAAGGGTCGGGGAGCTGTTTTTT
>NA|TRBD2|TRBJ2-7|TRBV29-1
CSVVGGRPAYEQYF
TGCAGCGTTGTGGGCGGGAGGCCGGCCTACGAGCAGTACTTC
>NA|TRBD2|TRBJ2-3|TRBV29-1
CSAPSGLAVTDTQYF
TGCAGCGCCCCCTCGGGACTAGCCGTGACAGATACGCAGTATTTT
>once|NA|TRBJ2-5|TRBV7-2
CASSLRSQGPQYF
TGTGCCAGCAGCTTACGGAGCCAAGGGCCCCAGTACTTC
>NA|NA|TRBJ1-1|TRBV10-2
CASSLLMSTEAFF
TGCGCCAGCAGCCTCTTGATGAGCACTGAAGCTTTCTTT
>NA|TRBD1|TRBJ2-1|TRBV4-3
CASSRVGQGPENEQFF
TGCGCCAGCAGCCGAGTAGGACAGGGGCCGGAGAATGAGCAGTTCTTC
>NA|TRBD1|TRBJ1-2|TRBV5-4
CASSLDRGSRLGGYTF
TGTGCCAGCAGCTTGGACAGGGGCTCAAGGTTGGGTGGCTACACCTTC
>NA|NA|TRBJ2-1|TRBV12-3/TRBV12-4
CASIQTGNEQFF
TGTGCCAGCATTCAAACGGGCAATGAGCAGTTCTTC
>NA|NA|TRBJ2-7|TRBV3-1
CASTPGAGRGEQYF
TGTGCCAGCACCCCGGGGGCAGGGCGTGGCGAGCAGTACTTC
>NA|NA|TRBJ1-2|TRBV7-2
CASSPPGGLDGYTF
TGTGCCAGCAGCCCGCCCGGGGGGCTGGATGGCTACACCTTC
>NA|NA|TRBJ2-3|TRBV24-1
CATRGGPADTQYF
TGTGCCACCAGAGGCGGGCCCGCAGATACGCAGTATTTT
>NA|TRBD2|TRBJ2-5|TRBV29-1
CSVAGLAGFQETQYF
TGCAGCGTTGCGGGATTAGCGGGTTTCCAAGAGACCCAGTACTTC
>NA|NA|TRBJ2-1|TRBV24-1
CATSDFAEQFF
TGTGCCACCAGTGATTTTGCCGAGCAGTTCTTC
>NA|NA|TRBJ2-5|TRBV4-1
CASSPGGGKETQYF
TGCGCCAGCAGCCCCGGCGGGGGCAAAGAGACCCAGTACTTC
>NA|TRBD1|TRBJ1-5|TRBV19
CASSIGTGGQPQHF
TGTGCCAGTAGTATAGGGACAGGGGGCCAGCCCCAGCATTTT
>few|NA|TRBJ1-5|TRBV19
CASSIAGNQPQHF
TGTGCCAGTAGTATTGCTGGCAATCAGCCCCAGCATTTT
>NA|NA|TRBJ1-2|TRBV4-2
CASSQDQGIAYGYTF
TGTGCCAGCAGCCAAGATCAAGGGATCGCCTATGGCTACACCTTC
>NA|NA|TRBJ2-1|TRBV5-1
CASSRDSSSYNEQFF
TGCGCCAGCAGCCGGGACTCGAGCTCCTACAATGAGCAGTTCTTC
>NA|NA|TRBJ2-2|TRBV12-3/TRBV12-4
CASNAQGRANTGELFF
TGTGCCAGCAACGCTCAGGGGAGGGCCAACACCGGGGAGCTGTTTTTT
>NA|NA|TRBJ1-2|TRBV12-3/TRBV12-4
CASTLFPSVGYTF
TGTGCCAGCACCCTTTTTCCGTCCGTTGGCTACACCTTC
>NA|NA|TRBJ1-2|TRBV28
CASSLRRNYGYTF
TGTGCCAGCAGTTTGAGGCGGAACTATGGCTACACCTTC
>NA|NA|TRBJ1-2|TRBV29-1
CSVKRGGVDGYTF
TGCAGCGTGAAAAGAGGGGGAGTGGATGGCTACACCTTC
>NA|TRBD1|TRBJ1-1|TRBV2
CASRGTGEMTEAFF
TGTGCCAGCAGGGGGACAGGGGAAATGACTGAAGCTTTCTTT
>NA|TRBD2|TRBJ2-1|TRBV19
CASSKTSGGHNEQFF
TGTGCCAGTAGTAAGACTAGCGGAGGCCACAATGAGCAGTTCTTC